These 28 T cell receptor beta chains share one sample of origin, sequenced in a study of T cells in pancreatic ductal adenocarcinoma. Selected pancreatic ductal adenocarcinoma patients had undergone surgery without neoadjuvant therapy. Sequencing was performed with immunoSEQ multiplex PCR; in TCRdb, only in-frame clones are kept and a portion is missing. The repertoire has over 15,000 clones, 91% of them found once; the top ten carry 16%. Sequences were obtained from PBMCs. The source is a human donor with pancreatic ductal adenocarcinoma.

The rearrangement joins TRBV7-2 to TRBJ2-1; D ambiguous. In germline, CDR1 is SGHTA, CDR2 FQGNSA. CDR3 length: 14 amino acids. V was shortened by 2 bases and J by 2 bases, with 7 bases between the two germline ends. The CDR3 spells CASSLRPPYNEQFF. The CDR3 coding sequence is TGTGCCAGCAGCTTAAGGCCTCCCTACAATGAGCAGTTCTTC.

The chain employs TRBV7-2 and TRBJ1-2; 9 nucleotides match TRBD1. V shed 4 bases and J 8 bases; nucleotides not matched to a gene: 5. This CDR3 region has 13 residues. From germline, CDR1 is SGHTA and CDR2 FQGNSA. CDR3 region: CASSSTGGGGYTF. The DNA of the CDR3 is TGTGCCAGCAGCTCGACAGGGGGGGGAGGCTACACCTTC.

The rearrangement uses TRBV7-3 and TRBJ1-2; 9 nucleotides align to TRBD1. Germline assignment: CDR1 SGHTA and CDR2 FQGTGA. Trimming cost V 5 bases and J 8 bases; bases outside gene matches: 9. The CDR3 length is 14 residues. The CDR3 DNA reads as TGTGCCAGCAGCCAAGGGACAGGGAACTCCGGCTACACCTTC. It yields the protein CASSQGTGNSGYTF.

J is TRBJ2-7 and V is TRBV4-1; TRBD1 is a possible D gene (7 bases). The CDR3 consists of 15 residues. The V gene's germline CDR1 is MGHRA and CDR2 YSYEKL. V was trimmed by 4 bases and J by 0 bases, leaving 13 bases between them. The CDR3 DNA reads as TGCGCCAGCAGCCGAGGGCGGGACAGCTCCTACGAGCAGTACTTC. Residues: CASSRGRDSSYEQYF.

This clone was seen just once. The chain combines TRBV7-2 with TRBJ1-2, with TRBD1 matching over 11 bases. The V gene end was trimmed by 0 bases and the J gene end by 8 bases; junction bases not matched to a gene: 17. This CDR3 has 19 amino acids. Germline V gene data show CDR1 as SGHTA and CDR2 as FQGNSA. The CDR3 DNA reads as TGTGCCAGCAGCTTAGCGCAGACGGGACAGGGGGTTCTCCTAGTCGGCTACACCTTC. This translates into CASSLAQTGQGVLLVGYTF.

As concerns this clone: This sample also contains other DNA sequences that code for the same CDR3. The chain uses TRBV19 and TRBJ1-5; 8 bases map to TRBD1. V gave up 1 base and J gave up 0 bases; unmatched junction bases: 8. Germline V gives CDR1 LNHDA, CDR2 SQIVND (reference sequence). The CDR3 is 18 residues long. The CDR3 DNA sequence: TGTGCCAGTAGTATAGGCCCGGACAGGGACTATAGCAATCAGCCCCAGCATTTT. As protein: CASSIGPDRDYSNQPQHF.

The chain uses TRBV7-8 and TRBJ1-5, with 8 nucleotides matching TRBD1. CDR3 length: 15 residues. Germline CDR1 and CDR2: SGHVS and FQNEAQ. J gave up 1 base and V 5 bases, and 4 bases lay outside the gene matches. The chain's CDR3 is CASSPGGRSNQPQHF. In DNA, the CDR3 is TGTGCCAGCAGCCCAGGGGGCAGAAGCAATCAGCCCCAGCATTTT.

The chain employs TRBV5-4 and TRBJ2-7; D is ambiguous. V was clipped by 3 bases and J by 0 bases, with 13 bases between them. The CDR3 length is 15 residues. Germline-derived CDR1 and CDR2 are SGHNT and YYREEE (reference sequence). Here the CDR3 reads CASSWRTVSSYEQYF. The CDR3 coding sequence is TGTGCCAGCAGCTGGCGGACCGTGAGCTCCTACGAGCAGTACTTC.

The chain uses TRBV13 and TRBJ2-3; 12 bases agree with TRBD1. The CDR3 is 20 residues long. Germline V gene sequence: CDR1 PRHDT, CDR2 FYEKMQ (reference sequence). J was trimmed by 0 bases and V by 3 bases; bases with no gene match: 13. The CDR3 DNA is TGTGCCAGCAGCTTCTACACCCGGGACAGGGGGCGCACAAGCACAGATACGCAGTATTTT. It translates to CASSFYTRDRGRTSTDTQYF.

J is TRBJ2-2 and V is TRBV5-5; 16 bases are a match to TRBD2. V lost 5 bases to trimming and J lost 4 bases; unmatched junction nucleotides: 8. Per germline, CDR1 SGHKS and CDR2 YYEKEE (reference sequence). The CDR3 runs 18 residues. The CDR3 is CASSPGLAGGPGTGELFF. The CDR3 DNA reads as TGTGCCAGCAGTCCGGGACTAGCGGGGGGGCCGGGCACCGGGGAGCTGTTTTTT.

This sequence joins TRBV19 and TRBJ2-7, with 9 bases that match TRBD2. The CDR3 totals 13 residues. From germline, CDR1 is LNHDA and CDR2 SQIVND (reference sequence). With V trimmed by 8 bases and J by 0 bases, 2 bases remained unmatched. The CDR3 DNA is TGTGCCAGTGGTAGCGGGAGCTCCTACGAGCAGTACTTC. Residues: CASGSGSSYEQYF. The variable domain in full, completed from reference TRBV19 and TRBJ2-7, reads DGGITQSPKYLFRKEGQNVTLSCEQNLNHDAMYWYRQDPGQGLRLIYYSQIVNDFQKGDIAEGYSVSREKKESFPLTVTSAQKNPTAFYLCASGSGSSYEQYFGPGTRLTVT.

V is TRBV10-1 and J is TRBJ2-7, with 7 bases that match TRBD1. The V and J ends lost 2 bases and 0 bases, in that order; junction bases with no gene match: 7. Per the germline V gene, CDR1 is WNHNN and CDR2 is SYGVQD (reference sequence). The CDR3 sequence is 16 residues long. CDR3 amino acids: CASSEDPQGSSYEQYF. The CDR3 DNA follows: TGCGCCAGCAGTGAGGATCCACAGGGGTCCTCCTACGAGCAGTACTTC.

The V and J genes are TRBV10-2 and TRBJ2-4; 11 nucleotides align to TRBD1. The CDR3 loop spans 14 amino acids. The germline CDR1 and CDR2 sequences are WSHSY and SAAADI. Unmatched junction bases numbered 14, after V lost 8 bases and J lost 14 bases. The CDR3 is CASVDQPGQGVEYF. Here the CDR3 DNA reads TGCGCCAGCGTAGACCAGCCGGGACAGGGGGTGGAGTACTTC.

The J gene is TRBJ1-6, the V gene TRBV18, with 12 bases fitting TRBD1. Germline V gives CDR1 KGHSH, CDR2 LQKENI. The CDR3 has 20 residues. J gave up 7 bases and V 3 bases, and 16 bases lay outside the gene matches. In nucleotides, the CDR3 is TGTGCCAGCTCACCCCAGGAGGTTCGGGGACAGGGGGCAGGAAATTCACCCCTCCACTTT. This sequence encodes CASSPQEVRGQGAGNSPLHF.

There are a few counts of this clone. V usage is TRBV5-4 and J usage is TRBJ1-2; possible D gene TRBD1, 6 bases. Germline CDR1 reads SGHNT; CDR2 reads YYREEE (reference sequence). V lost 1 base, J lost 2 bases, and 9 bases lay in between. This CDR3 contains 14 residues. CDR3 sequence (DNA): TGTGCCAGCAGCTTGATAGGGGGGAACTATGGCTACACCTTC. Translating gives CASSLIGGNYGYTF.

This chain links TRBV6-5 with TRBJ1-2; TRBD1 aligns across 8 bases. In germline, CDR1 is MNHEY, CDR2 SVGAGI. V dropped 9 bases and J dropped 0; count of bases not matched to a gene: 3. The CDR3 runs 13 residues. CDR3 sequence reads: CASVTGANYGYTF. DNA for the CDR3: TGTGCCAGTGTGACAGGGGCTAACTATGGCTACACCTTC.

The gene calls are TRBV19 and TRBJ2-7; D assignment may be TRBD1 or TRBD2 (5 bases each). Germline V CDR1 and CDR2: LNHDA, SQIVND (reference sequence). Trimming removed 2 bases from V and 0 bases from J, with 14 bases in between. The CDR3 length is 16 residues. The CDR3 region has the DNA TGTGCCAGTAGTATAAATGTCGGGGCTAGCTCCTACGAGCAGTACTTC. Protein: CASSINVGASSYEQYF.

The gene calls are TRBV9 and TRBJ2-7; TRBD2 agrees at 7 bases. V was pared by 3 bases and J by 2 bases, with 2 bases of the junction left unmatched. The CDR3 runs to 13 residues. Germline V gene lookup returns CDR1 SGDLS and CDR2 YYNGEE. CDR3 DNA: TGTGCCAGCAGCGCTAGCGGACCCTACGAGCAGTACTTC. The encoded protein is CASSASGPYEQYF. Combining the CDR3 with reference TRBV9 and TRBJ2-7 gives the whole variable domain DSGVTQTPKHLITATGQRVTLRCSPRSGDLSVYWYQQSLDQGLQFLIQYYNGEERAKGNILERFSAQQFPDLHSELNLSSLELGDSALYFCASSASGPYEQYFGPGTRLTVT.

The chain uses TRBV9 and TRBJ1-6, with TRBD1 as a possible D gene (6 bases). Germline CDR1 is SGDLS and CDR2 is YYNGEE. V was pared by 3 bases and J by 1 base, with 8 bases between. The CDR3 loop spans 15 amino acids. Written as DNA, the CDR3 is TGTGCCAGCAGCGAGGGGGGATCCTATAATTCACCCCTCCACTTT. Translation gives CASSEGGSYNSPLHF.

This chain connects TRBV7-8 to TRBJ2-1; TRBD2 matches at 7 bases. This CDR3 region has 13 residues. CDR1 and CDR2 (germline): SGHVS, FQNEAQ. V dropped 4 bases and J dropped 8; count of bases not matched to a gene: 5. CDR3 DNA: TGTGCCAGCAGCTCCCGACTAGCCCATGAGCAGTTCTTC. Translated: CASSSRLAHEQFF.

The chain couples TRBV19 to TRBJ2-3; tentative D call: TRBD1 (5 bases). There are 15 residues in the CDR3. Trimming cost V 1 base and J 6 bases, with 14 bases left between them. The germline gives CDR1 LNHDA, CDR2 SQIVND (reference sequence). The CDR3 spells CASSIGSRARDTQYF. CDR3 DNA sequence: TGTGCCAGTAGTATAGGGTCCAGGGCGCGGGATACGCAGTATTTT.

The V and J genes are TRBV9 and TRBJ2-6; tentative D call: TRBD1 (6 bases). V was pared by 0 bases and J by 0 bases, with 10 bases between. The CDR3 contains 17 residues. Germline-derived CDR1 and CDR2 are SGDLS and YYNGEE. The CDR3 sequence is CASSVVGQISGANVLTF. CDR3 sequence (DNA): TGTGCCAGCAGCGTAGTCGGACAGATCTCTGGGGCCAACGTCCTGACTTTC.

The rearrangement uses TRBV7-9 and TRBJ2-5; TRBD2 aligns across 12 bases. From germline, CDR1 is SEHNR and CDR2 FQNEAQ (reference sequence). The length of the CDR3 is 17 residues. V shed 3 bases, J shed 6 bases, and the junction held 11 bases outside the gene matches. The CDR3 region is CASSFGSSGGAGKTQYF. The CDR3 nucleotides read TGTGCCAGCAGCTTTGGGTCTAGCGGGGGGGCCGGAAAGACCCAGTACTTC.

The rearrangement uses TRBV19 and TRBJ1-1; TRBD1 matches 8 bases. The CDR3 extends over 15 amino acids. After removal of 5 bases from V and 3 bases from J, the junction contained 8 bases not matched to a gene. CDR1 and CDR2 from the germline V gene are LNHDA and SQIVND (reference sequence). Here the CDR3 DNA reads TGTGCCAGTAGTCCGGACAGGGAGGGAGACACTGAAGCTTTCTTT. This translates into CASSPDREGDTEAFF.

This chain joins TRBV19 and TRBJ1-3, with 7 bases matching TRBD1. Germline CDR1 reads LNHDA; CDR2 reads SQIVND (reference sequence). The CDR3 has 15 amino acids. V lost 5 bases, J lost 4 bases, and 8 bases stayed unmatched. The CDR3 loop is CASSVQGGSGNTIYF. The CDR3 DNA follows: TGTGCCAGTAGTGTCCAGGGGGGATCCGGAAACACCATATATTTT.

The genes are TRBV9 and TRBJ2-5; TRBD1 matches 8 bases. V lost 0 bases and J lost 5; bases outside the gene matches: 6. This CDR3 is 15 amino acids long. Germline V lookup: CDR1 SGDLS, CDR2 YYNGEE. The CDR3 nucleotides are TGTGCCAGCAGCGTAGGGAGAACAGGGGGGGAGACCCAGTACTTC. Translation gives CASSVGRTGGETQYF. Combining the CDR3 with reference TRBV9 and TRBJ2-5 gives the whole variable domain DSGVTQTPKHLITATGQRVTLRCSPRSGDLSVYWYQQSLDQGLQFLIQYYNGEERAKGNILERFSAQQFPDLHSELNLSSLELGDSALYFCASSVGRTGGETQYFGPGTRLLVL.

This clone was recorded once. The chain links TRBV4-1 to TRBJ2-7, with a tentative D call TRBD1 (6 bases). CDR3 size: 19 residues. Germline CDR1 is MGHRA and CDR2 is YSYEKL. V was trimmed by 1 base and J by 0 bases, leaving 22 bases between them. The CDR3 here is CASSQALGAPGRSSYEQYF. The CDR3 DNA is TGCGCCAGCAGCCAAGCTCTGGGGGCCCCCGGACGGAGCTCCTACGAGCAGTACTTC.

This clone was detected only a few times. An end of the junction differs from the germline gene, which may be a read error. The V gene is TRBV7-9, the J gene TRBJ2-2; 7 bases are shared with TRBD1. The CDR3 consists of 14 residues. Germline CDR1 reads SEHNR; CDR2 reads FQNEAQ (reference sequence). CDR3 sequence reads: CTLGQGANTGELFF. The DNA of the CDR3 is TGCACTCTGGGTCAGGGGGCGAACACCGGGGAGCTGTTTTTT.